The T cell receptor beta chain under discussion was sequenced for a study of long-term antiretroviral therapy in people with HIV. Investigators performed immunoSEQ version v3.0 at survey level. The repertoire was sequenced with immunoSEQ multiplex PCR; TCRdb's copy has only in-frame clones and lacks some. The sample lists tens of thousands of clones; approximately 72% were seen once. Per the germline V gene, CDR1 is PRHDT and CDR2 is FYEKMQ (reference sequence). V lost 3 bases and J lost 7; bases outside the gene matches: 4. The CDR3 spans 13 residues. The table lists this clone with a few counts. Every HIV-positive participant received treatment in the United States.

Sequencing used unsorted PBMCs, obtained 3 years after starting antiretroviral therapy. This TCR came from a man between 45 and 60 years old with HIV. The V and J genes are TRBV13 and TRBJ1-1, with 8 bases identical to TRBD1. CDR3 sequence reads: CASSFGTGGEAFF. The CDR3 DNA is TGTGCCAGCAGCTTCGGGACAGGAGGTGAAGCTTTCTTT.